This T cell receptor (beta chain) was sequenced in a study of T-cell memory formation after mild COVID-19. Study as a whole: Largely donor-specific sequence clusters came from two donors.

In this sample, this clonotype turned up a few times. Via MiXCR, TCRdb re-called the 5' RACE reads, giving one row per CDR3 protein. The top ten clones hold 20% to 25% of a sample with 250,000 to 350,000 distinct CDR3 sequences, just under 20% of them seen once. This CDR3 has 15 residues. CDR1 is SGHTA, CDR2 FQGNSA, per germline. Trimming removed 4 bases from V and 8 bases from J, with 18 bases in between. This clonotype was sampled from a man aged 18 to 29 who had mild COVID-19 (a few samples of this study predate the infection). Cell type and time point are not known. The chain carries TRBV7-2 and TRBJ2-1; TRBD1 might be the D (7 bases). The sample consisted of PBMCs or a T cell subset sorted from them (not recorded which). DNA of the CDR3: TGTGCCAGCAGCTCGCCCCCGGCCAGGGGGGATGAGCAGTTCTTC. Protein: CASSSPPARGDEQFF.